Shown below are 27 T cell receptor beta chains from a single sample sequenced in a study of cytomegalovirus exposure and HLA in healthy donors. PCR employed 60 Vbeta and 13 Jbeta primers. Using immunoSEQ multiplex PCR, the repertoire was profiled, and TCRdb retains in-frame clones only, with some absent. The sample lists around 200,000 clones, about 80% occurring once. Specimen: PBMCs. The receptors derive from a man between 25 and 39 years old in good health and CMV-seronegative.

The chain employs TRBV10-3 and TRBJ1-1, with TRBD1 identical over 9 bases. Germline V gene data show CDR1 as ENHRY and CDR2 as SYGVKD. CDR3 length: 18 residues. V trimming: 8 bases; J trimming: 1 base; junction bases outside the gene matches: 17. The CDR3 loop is CAIGGWDYRGHGNTEAFF. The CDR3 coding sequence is TGTGCCATCGGGGGGTGGGACTACAGGGGGCACGGGAACACTGAAGCTTTCTTT.

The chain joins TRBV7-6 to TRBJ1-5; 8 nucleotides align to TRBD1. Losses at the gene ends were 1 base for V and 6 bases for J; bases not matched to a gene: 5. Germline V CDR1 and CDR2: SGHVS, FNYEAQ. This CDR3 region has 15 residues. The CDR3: CASSLDQGASQPQHF. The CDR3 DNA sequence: TGTGCCAGCAGCTTAGACCAGGGGGCTAGTCAGCCCCAGCATTTT.

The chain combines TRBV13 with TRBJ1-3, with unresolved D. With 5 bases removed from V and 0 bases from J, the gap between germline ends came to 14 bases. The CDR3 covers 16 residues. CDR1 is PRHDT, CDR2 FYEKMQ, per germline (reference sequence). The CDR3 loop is CASSQRTPSSGNTIYF. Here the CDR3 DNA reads TGTGCCAGCAGCCAGAGGACTCCGAGCTCTGGAAACACCATATATTTT. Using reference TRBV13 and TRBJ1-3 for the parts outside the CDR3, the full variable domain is AAGVIQSPRHLIKEKRETATLKCYPIPRHDTVYWYQQGPGQDPQFLISFYEKMQSDKGSIPDRFSAQQFSDYHSELNMSSLELGDSALYFCASSQRTPSSGNTIYFGEGSWLTVV.

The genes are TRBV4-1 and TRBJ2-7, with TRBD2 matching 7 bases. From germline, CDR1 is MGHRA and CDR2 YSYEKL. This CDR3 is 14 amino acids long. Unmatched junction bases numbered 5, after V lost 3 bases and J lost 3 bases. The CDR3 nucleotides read TGCGCCAGCAGCCATACACTAGCGCGCTACGAGCAGTACTTC. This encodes CASSHTLARYEQYF.

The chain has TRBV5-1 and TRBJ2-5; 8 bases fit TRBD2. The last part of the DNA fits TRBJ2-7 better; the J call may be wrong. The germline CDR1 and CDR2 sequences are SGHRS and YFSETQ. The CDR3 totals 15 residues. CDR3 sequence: CASSTRTSPQYEQYF. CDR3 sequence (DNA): TGCGCCAGCAGCACCCGGACTAGCCCTCAATACGAGCAGTACTTC.

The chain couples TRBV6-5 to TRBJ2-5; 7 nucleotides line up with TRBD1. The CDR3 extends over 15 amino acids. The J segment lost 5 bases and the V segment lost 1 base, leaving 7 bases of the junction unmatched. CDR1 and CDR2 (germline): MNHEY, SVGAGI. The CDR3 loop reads CASSYLTGASETQYF. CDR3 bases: TGTGCCAGCAGTTACTTAACAGGGGCTTCGGAGACCCAGTACTTC.

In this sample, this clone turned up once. CDR3 in DNA: TGTGCCAGCGGGGGGCTTTATAATTCACCCCTCCACTTT. Its protein product is CASGGLYNSPLHF. The V call is TRBV19, the J call TRBJ1-6; tentatively, D is TRBD1 (6 bases). Trimming removed 9 bases from V and 4 bases from J, with 10 bases in between. This CDR3 is built from 13 residues. In germline, CDR1 is LNHDA, CDR2 SQIVND (reference sequence).

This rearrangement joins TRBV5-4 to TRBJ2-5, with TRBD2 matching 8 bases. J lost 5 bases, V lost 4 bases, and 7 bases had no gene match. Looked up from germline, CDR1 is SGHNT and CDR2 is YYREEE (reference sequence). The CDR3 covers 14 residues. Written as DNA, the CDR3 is TGTGCCAGCAGCCCGGCAGCGGGAGAGGAGACCCAGTACTTC. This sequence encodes CASSPAAGEETQYF. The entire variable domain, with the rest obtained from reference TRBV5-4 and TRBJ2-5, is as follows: ETGVTQSPTHLIKTRGQQVTLRCSSQSGHNTVSWYQQALGQGPQFIFQYYREEENGRGNFPPRFSGLQFPNYSSELNVNALELDDSALYLCASSPAAGEETQYFGPGTRLLVL.

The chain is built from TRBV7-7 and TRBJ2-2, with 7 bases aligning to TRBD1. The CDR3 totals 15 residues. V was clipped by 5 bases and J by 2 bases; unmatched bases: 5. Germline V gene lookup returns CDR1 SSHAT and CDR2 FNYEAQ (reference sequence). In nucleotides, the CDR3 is TGTGCCAGCAGCCCCGGGACAGACAACACCGGGGAGCTGTTTTTT. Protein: CASSPGTDNTGELFF.

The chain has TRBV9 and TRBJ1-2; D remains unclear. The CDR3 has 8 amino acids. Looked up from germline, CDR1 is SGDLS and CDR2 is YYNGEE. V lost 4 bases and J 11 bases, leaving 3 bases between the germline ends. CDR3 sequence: CASSPYTF. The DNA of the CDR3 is TGTGCCAGCAGCCCTTACACCTTC.

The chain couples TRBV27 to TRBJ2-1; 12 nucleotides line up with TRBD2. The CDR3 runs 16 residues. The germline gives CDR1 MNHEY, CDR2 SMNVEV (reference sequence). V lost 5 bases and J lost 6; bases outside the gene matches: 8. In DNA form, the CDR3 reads TGTGCCAGCAGTGGACGGACTAGCGGGATGGGCAATGAGCAGTTCTTC. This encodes CASSGRTSGMGNEQFF.

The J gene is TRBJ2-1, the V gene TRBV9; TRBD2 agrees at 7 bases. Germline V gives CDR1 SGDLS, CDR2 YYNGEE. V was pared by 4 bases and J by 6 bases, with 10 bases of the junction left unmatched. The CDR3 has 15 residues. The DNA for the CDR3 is TGTGCCAGCAGCCGCGGGGGAGGCTCTACCAATGAGCAGTTCTTC. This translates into CASSRGGGSTNEQFF.

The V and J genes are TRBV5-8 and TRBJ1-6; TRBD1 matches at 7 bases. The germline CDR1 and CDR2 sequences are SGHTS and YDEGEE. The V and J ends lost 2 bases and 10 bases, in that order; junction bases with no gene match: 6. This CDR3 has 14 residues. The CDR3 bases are TGTGCCAGCAGCTTATCCAGGGGGAACTCACCCCTCCACTTT. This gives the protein CASSLSRGNSPLHF.

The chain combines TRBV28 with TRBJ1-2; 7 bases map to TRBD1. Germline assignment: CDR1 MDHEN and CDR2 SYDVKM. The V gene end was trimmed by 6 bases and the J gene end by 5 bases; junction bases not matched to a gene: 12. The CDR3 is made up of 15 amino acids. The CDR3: CASSLGGGPVYGYTF. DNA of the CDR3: TGTGCCAGCAGCTTAGGGGGCGGGCCGGTATATGGCTACACCTTC.

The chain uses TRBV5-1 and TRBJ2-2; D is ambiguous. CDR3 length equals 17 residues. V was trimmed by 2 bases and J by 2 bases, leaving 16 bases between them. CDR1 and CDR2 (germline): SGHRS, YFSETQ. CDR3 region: CASSFASLDTNTGELFF. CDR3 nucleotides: TGCGCCAGCAGCTTCGCGTCTCTTGATACTAACACCGGGGAGCTGTTTTTT.

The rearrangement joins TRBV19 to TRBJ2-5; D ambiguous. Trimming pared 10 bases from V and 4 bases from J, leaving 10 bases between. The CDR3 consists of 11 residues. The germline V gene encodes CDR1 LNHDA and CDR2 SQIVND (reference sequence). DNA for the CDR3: TGTGCCACCAGGCTCAGAGAGACCCAGTACTTC. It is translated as CATRLRETQYF.

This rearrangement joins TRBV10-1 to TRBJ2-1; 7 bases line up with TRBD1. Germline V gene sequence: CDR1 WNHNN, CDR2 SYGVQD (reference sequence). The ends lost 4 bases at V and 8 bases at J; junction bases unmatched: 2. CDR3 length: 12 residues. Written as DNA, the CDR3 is TGCGCCAGCAGTGGTGACAGGGATGAGCAGTTCTTC. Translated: CASSGDRDEQFF.

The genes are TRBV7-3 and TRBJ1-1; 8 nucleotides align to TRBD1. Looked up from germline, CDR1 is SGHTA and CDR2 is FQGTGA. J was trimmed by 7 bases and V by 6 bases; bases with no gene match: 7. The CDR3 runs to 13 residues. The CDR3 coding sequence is TGTGCCAGCAGTCTTGGACAGGGCCGTGAAGCTTTCTTT. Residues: CASSLGQGREAFF. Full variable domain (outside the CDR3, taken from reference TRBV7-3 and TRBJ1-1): GAGVSQTPSNKVTEKGKYVELRCDPISGHTALYWYRQSLGQGPEFLIYFQGTGAADDSGLPNDRFFAVRPEGSVSTLKIQRTERGDSAVYLCASSLGQGREAFFGQGTRLTVV.

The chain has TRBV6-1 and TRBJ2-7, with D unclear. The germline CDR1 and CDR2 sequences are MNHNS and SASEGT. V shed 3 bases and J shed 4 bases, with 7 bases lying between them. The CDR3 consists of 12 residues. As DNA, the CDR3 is TGTGCCAGCAGTGATGATCAGTACGAGCAGTACTTC. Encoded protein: CASSDDQYEQYF.

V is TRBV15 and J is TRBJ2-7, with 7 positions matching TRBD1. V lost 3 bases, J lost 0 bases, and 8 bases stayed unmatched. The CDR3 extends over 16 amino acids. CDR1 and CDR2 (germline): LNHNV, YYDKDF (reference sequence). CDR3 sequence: CATSSDRDRTSYEQYF. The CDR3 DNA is TGTGCCACCAGCAGCGACAGGGACCGCACCTCCTACGAGCAGTACTTC.

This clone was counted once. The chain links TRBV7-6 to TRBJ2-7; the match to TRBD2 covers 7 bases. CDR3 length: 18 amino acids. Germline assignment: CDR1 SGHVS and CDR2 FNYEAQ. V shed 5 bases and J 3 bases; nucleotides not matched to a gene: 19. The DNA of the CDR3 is TGTGCCAGCAGCCCACTCGCGGGGGTCTCACCATCCAACTACGAGCAGTACTTC. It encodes CASSPLAGVSPSNYEQYF. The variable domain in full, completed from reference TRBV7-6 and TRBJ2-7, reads GAGVSQSPRYKVTKRGQDVALRCDPISGHVSLYWYRQALGQGPEFLTYFNYEAQQDKSGLPNDRFSAERPEGSISTLTIQRTEQRDSAMYRCASSPLAGVSPSNYEQYFGPGTRLTVT.

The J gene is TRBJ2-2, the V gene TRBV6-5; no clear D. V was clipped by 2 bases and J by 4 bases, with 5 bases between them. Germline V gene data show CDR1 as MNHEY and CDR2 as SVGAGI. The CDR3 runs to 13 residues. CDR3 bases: TGTGCCAGCAGTTACATGGCCACCGGGGAGCTGTTTTTT. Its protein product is CASSYMATGELFF.

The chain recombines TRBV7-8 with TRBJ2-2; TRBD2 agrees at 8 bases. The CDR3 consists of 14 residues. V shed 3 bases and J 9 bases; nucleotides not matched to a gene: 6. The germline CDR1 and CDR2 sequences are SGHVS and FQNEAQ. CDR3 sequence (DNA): TGTGCCAGCAGCTTCGGGACTAGTTCCCGGGAGCTGTTTTTT. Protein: CASSFGTSSRELFF.

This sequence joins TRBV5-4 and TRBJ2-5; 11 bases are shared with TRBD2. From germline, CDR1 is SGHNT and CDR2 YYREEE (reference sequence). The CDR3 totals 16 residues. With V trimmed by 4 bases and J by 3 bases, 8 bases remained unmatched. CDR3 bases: TGTGCCAGCAGCCGAATCATGACTAGCGGGGAAGAGACCCAGTACTTC. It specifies CASSRIMTSGEETQYF.

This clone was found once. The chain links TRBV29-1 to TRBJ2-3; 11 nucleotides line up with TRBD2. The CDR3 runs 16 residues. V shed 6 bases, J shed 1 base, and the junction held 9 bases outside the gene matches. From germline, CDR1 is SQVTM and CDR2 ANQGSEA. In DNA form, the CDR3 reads TGCAGCGTCTTTTTACTAGCGGGAGTTGGCACAGATACGCAGTATTTT. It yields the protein CSVFLLAGVGTDTQYF.

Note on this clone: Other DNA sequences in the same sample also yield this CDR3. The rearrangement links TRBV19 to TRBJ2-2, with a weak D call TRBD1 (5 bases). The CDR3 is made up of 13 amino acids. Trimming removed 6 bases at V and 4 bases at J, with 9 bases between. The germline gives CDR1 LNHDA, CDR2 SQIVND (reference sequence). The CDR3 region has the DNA TGTGCCAGTAGGGGGCGAAGCACCGGGGAGCTGTTTTTT. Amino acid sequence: CASRGRSTGELFF.

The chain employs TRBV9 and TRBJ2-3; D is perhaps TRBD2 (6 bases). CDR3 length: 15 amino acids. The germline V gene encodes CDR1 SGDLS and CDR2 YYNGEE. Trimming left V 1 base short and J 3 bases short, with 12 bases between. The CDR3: CASSVFEGGTDTQYF. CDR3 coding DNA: TGTGCCAGCAGCGTATTCGAGGGAGGTACAGATACGCAGTATTTT. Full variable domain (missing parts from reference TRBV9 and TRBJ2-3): DSGVTQTPKHLITATGQRVTLRCSPRSGDLSVYWYQQSLDQGLQFLIQYYNGEERAKGNILERFSAQQFPDLHSELNLSSLELGDSALYFCASSVFEGGTDTQYFGPGTRLTVL.